Listed below are T cell receptor beta chains from one sample, sequenced in a study of naive and memory T cell subsets. TCRdb redid the calling of the UMI-ligation and nested PCR reads with MiXCR, one entry per CDR3 protein. This sample yields roughly 140,000 distinct CDR3 sequences, of which about 17% are seen a single time; about 0.14% belongs to the top ten. The specimen was naive CD4+ T cells from blood. The source is a human donor in good health. CDR3s include the opening cysteine and the closing phenylalanine or tryptophan. The D gene is left open where the match is weak. Clone size is not always given. Where it is, it says once, few, many or a class for expanded clones.

.,TRBV19,TRBJ2-5,TRBD2,TGTGCCAGTAGAACTAGCGGGAGGGCCCAAGAGACCCAGTACTTC,CASRTSGRAQETQYF
once,TRBV21-1,TRBJ1-4,.,TGTGCCAGCACCATCGACGATCGTTTTTGTATGGCAAATGAAAAACTGTTTTTT,CASTIDDRFCMANEKLFF
few,TRBV2,TRBJ2-1,TRBD2,TGTGCCAGCAGTCTGACTAGCGGGACCGCCTACAATGAGCAGTTCTTC,CASSLTSGTAYNEQFF
.,TRBV6-2/TRBV6-3,TRBJ1-1,TRBD1,TGTGCCAGCAGTCGTATCGGACAGGGTGAAGCTTTCTTT,CASSRIGQGEAFF
few,TRBV5-5,TRBJ1-1,.,TGTGCCAGCAGGGAACAGGAAACCATGAACACTGAAGCTTTCTTT,CASREQETMNTEAFF
few,TRBV28,TRBJ2-5,.,TGTGCCAGCAGTTTATGGGGTGGCAGGGGAAAGACCCAGTACTTC,CASSLWGGRGKTQYF
.,TRBV12-3/TRBV12-4,TRBJ2-7,TRBD1,TGTGCCAGCAGTCACGCCGGGACAGGGTCCTACGAGCAGTACTTC,CASSHAGTGSYEQYF
few,TRBV2,TRBJ1-5,.,TGTGCCAGCAGTGAAGGACAGACCAATCAGCCCCAGCATTTT,CASSEGQTNQPQHF
.,TRBV12-2,TRBJ2-2,.,TGTGCAAGTCGCTCGTCGAAAGGCGCGGGAACCTCAAGGGTGTGGGACACCGGGGAGCTGTTTTTT,CASRSSKGAGTSRVWDTGELFF
.,TRBV6-5,TRBJ2-5,.,TGTGCCAGCAGTTTTTCGACAAGTAGTAAGACCCAGTACTTC,CASSFSTSSKTQYF
.,TRBV7-2,TRBJ1-1,TRBD1,TGTGCCAGCATCCTTGACAGGGGGCGCGGGACTGAAGCTTTCTTT,CASILDRGRGTEAFF
once,TRBV11-2,TRBJ2-7,TRBD2,TGTGCCTGCAGCTCACCTAGCAGGGATCCGGGCGGGAGGGGTGGCGAGCAGTACTTC,CACSSPSRDPGGRGGEQYF
few,TRBV29-1,TRBJ2-3,TRBD2,TGCAGCGTGGATCCGGGACTAGGTCCAGATACGCAGTATTTT,CSVDPGLGPDTQYF
few,TRBV18,TRBJ2-3,.,TGTGCCAGCTCACCTTTCGGGAGTTCTAGCACAGATACGCAGTATTTT,CASSPFGSSSTDTQYF
many,TRBV7-2,TRBJ2-3,.,TGTGCCAGCATGGTGGGAGTGGTGGATACGCAGTATTTT,CASMVGVVDTQYF
.,TRBV3-1,TRBJ2-7,.,TGTGCCAGCAGCCATCTAACGGGCGAGCAGTACTTC,CASSHLTGEQYF
.,TRBV5-1,TRBJ2-1,.,TGCGCCAGCAGGGTATCTCCCGCCATCACTGAGCAGTTCTTC,CASRVSPAITEQFF
few,TRBV10-3,TRBJ2-3,.,TGTGCCACCGGTCGGTATAGCACAGATACGCAGTATTTT,CATGRYSTDTQYF
.,TRBV29-1,TRBJ2-7,.,TGCAGCGTTGTTGGGGTAGGCGGTTACGAGCAGTACTTC,CSVVGVGGYEQYF
few,TRBV29-1,TRBJ2-7,.,TGCAGCGTTGTAGGCAACTCCTACGAGCAGTACTTC,CSVVGNSYEQYF
few,TRBV7-9,TRBJ2-2,TRBD1,TGTGCCAGCCAAATGGACAGGGGGTTTCGGACCGGGGAGCTGTTTTTT,CASQMDRGFRTGELFF
once,TRBV7-9,TRBJ2-2,TRBD1,TGTGCCAGCAGCCCGGACAGGCAGGTTGGGGAGCTGTTTTTT,CASSPDRQVGELFF